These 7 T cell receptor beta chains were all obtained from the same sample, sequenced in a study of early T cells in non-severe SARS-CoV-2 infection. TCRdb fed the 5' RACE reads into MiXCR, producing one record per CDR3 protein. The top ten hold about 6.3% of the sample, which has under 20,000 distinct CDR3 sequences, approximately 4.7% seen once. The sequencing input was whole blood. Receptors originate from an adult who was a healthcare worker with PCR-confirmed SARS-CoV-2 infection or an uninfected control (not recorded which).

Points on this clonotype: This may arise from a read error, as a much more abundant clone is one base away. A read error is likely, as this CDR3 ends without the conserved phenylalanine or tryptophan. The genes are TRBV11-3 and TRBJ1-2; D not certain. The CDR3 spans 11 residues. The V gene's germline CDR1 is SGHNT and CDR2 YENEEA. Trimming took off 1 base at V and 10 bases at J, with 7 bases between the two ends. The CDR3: CASSLGPYYTI. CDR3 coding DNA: TGTGCCAGCAGCTTAGGCCCCTACTACACCATC.

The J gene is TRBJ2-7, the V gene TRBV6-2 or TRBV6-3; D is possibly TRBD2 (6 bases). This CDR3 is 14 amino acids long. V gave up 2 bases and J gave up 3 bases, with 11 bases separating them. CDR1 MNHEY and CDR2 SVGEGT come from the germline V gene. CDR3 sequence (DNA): TGTGCCAGCAGTTACGGGGGGATCCTCTACGAGCAGTACTTC. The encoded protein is CASSYGGILYEQYF.

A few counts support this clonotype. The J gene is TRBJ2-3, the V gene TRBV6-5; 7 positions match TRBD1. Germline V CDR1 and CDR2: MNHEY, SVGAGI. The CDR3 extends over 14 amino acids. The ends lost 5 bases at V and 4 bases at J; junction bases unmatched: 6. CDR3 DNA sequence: TGTGCCAGCAGTAAATACAGGGGCTCAGATACGCAGTATTTT. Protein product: CASSKYRGSDTQYF.

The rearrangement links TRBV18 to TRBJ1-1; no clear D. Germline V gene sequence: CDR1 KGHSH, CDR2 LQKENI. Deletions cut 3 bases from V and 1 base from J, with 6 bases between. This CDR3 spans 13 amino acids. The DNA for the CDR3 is TGTGCCAGCTCACCGGTTCGGAACACTGAAGCTTTCTTT. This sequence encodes CASSPVRNTEAFF.

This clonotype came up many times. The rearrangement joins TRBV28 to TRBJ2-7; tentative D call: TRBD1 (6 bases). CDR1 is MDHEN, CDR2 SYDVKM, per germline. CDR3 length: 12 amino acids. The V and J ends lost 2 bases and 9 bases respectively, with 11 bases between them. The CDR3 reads CASSLMRGWQYF. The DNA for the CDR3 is TGTGCCAGCAGTTTAATGAGGGGGTGGCAGTACTTC.

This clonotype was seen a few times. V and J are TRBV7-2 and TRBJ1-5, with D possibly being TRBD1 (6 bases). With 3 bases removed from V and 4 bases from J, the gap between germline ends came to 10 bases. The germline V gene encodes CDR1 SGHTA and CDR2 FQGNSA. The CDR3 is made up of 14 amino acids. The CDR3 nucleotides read TGTGCCAGCAGCTTGGACAGCAAAAATCAGCCCCAGCATTTT. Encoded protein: CASSLDSKNQPQHF.

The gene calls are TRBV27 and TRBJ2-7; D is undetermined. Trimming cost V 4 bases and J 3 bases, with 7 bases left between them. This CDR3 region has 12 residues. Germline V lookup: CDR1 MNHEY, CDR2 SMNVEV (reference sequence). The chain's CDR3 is CASSSHSYEQYF. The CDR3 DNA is TGTGCCAGCAGTTCCCACAGCTACGAGCAGTACTTC.